Listed below are T cell receptor beta chains from one sample, sequenced in a study of long-term antiretroviral therapy in people with HIV. Produced via immunoSEQ multiplex PCR; TCRdb's table is partial and in-frame only. The sample comprises approximately 21,000 clones, more than 70% of which are singletons, and under 4% rests with the top ten. Sequences were derived from unsorted PBMCs, sampled 2.3 years after starting antiretroviral therapy. These receptors were obtained from a man between 60 and 75 years old with HIV. The CDR3 runs from the conserved cysteine through the conserved F or W. The D gene is left open where the match is weak. Clone size appears in some rows only: once, few, many, or a class for an expanded clone.

J gene,D gene,V gene,clone size,CDR3 DNA,CDR3 protein
TRBJ2-3,.,TRBV7-2,.,TGTGCCAGCAGCCCCCACCCCCAAACGGCTCATACGCAGTATTTT,CASSPHPQTAHTQYF
TRBJ2-7,.,TRBV28,.,TGTGCCAGCAGAGAACAGGGATCCGGCTCCTACGAGCAGTACTTC,CASREQGSGSYEQYF
TRBJ2-2,.,TRBV11-2,.,TGTGCCAGCAGCTACATACGTGGCCCGAACACCGGGGAGCTGTTTTTT,CASSYIRGPNTGELFF
TRBJ1-4,.,TRBV5-1,.,TGCGCCAGCAGGGAGACAGTTGCAACTAATGAAAAACTGTTTTTT,CASRETVATNEKLFF
TRBJ2-1,.,TRBV15,once,TGTGCCACCTTAATCGACCAGGGTAATGAGCAGTTCTTC,CATLIDQGNEQFF
TRBJ1-2,.,TRBV2,.,TGTGCCAGCAGCGCTGGGACATCCTATGGCTACACCTTC,CASSAGTSYGYTF
TRBJ2-1,TRBD1,TRBV5-1,.,TGCGCCAGCAGCCAGTGGACAGGGGGTGTTTATGATGAGCAGTTCTTC,CASSQWTGGVYDEQFF
TRBJ1-4,.,TRBV6-1,.,TGTGCCAGCAGCATCCGGGGGTACGATCGAAAACTGTTTTTT,CASSIRGYDRKLFF
TRBJ2-1,.,TRBV5-5,.,TGTGCCAGCAACTTAAACCCGAGCTCCTACAATGAGCAGTTCTTC,CASNLNPSSYNEQFF
TRBJ2-7,.,TRBV21-1,.,TGTGCCAGCAGCAAAGAGGCCGGATTGCGGCAGTACTTC,CASSKEAGLRQYF
TRBJ1-1,.,TRBV6-6,.,TGTGCCAGCACCAAACCCGGGTTTGGTACTGAAGCTTTCTTT,CASTKPGFGTEAFF
TRBJ2-7,TRBD1,TRBV10-3,.,TGTGCCATCAGTGAGGGGTCTGCGGGGACAGGGGACCCCTACGAGCAGTACTTC,CAISEGSAGTGDPYEQYF
TRBJ1-5,.,TRBV2,few,TGTGCCAGCAGTGTGGCGGGTCAGCCCCAGCATTTT,CASSVAGQPQHF
TRBJ1-4,.,TRBV5-4,.,TGTGCCAGCAGCTTGGGAAGAGGGGAACTGTTTTTT,CASSLGRGELFF
TRBJ2-1,TRBD2,TRBV11-2,.,TGTGCCAGCAGCCAATATGCGGGGGGAGGATACAATGAGCAGTTCTTC,CASSQYAGGGYNEQFF
TRBJ2-1,.,TRBV4-1,.,TGCGCCAGCAGCCAAATTATAGCCTGGGACTACAATGAGCAGTTCTTC,CASSQIIAWDYNEQFF
TRBJ2-1,.,TRBV6-6,.,TGTGCCAGCAGTTCCCCGGGTAATGAGCAGTTCTTC,CASSSPGNEQFF
TRBJ1-5,.,TRBV6-5,.,TGTGCCACCGGCGGGGTCAATCAGCCCCAGCATTTT,CATGGVNQPQHF
TRBJ2-5,TRBD1,TRBV7-2,.,TGTGCCAGCAGCCGACAGGGGAGGCAAGAGACCCAGTACTTC,CASSRQGRQETQYF
TRBJ2-2,TRBD2,TRBV9,.,TGTGCCAGCAGCGGACTAGCGGGAGGCGGGGAGCTGTTTTTT,CASSGLAGGGELFF
TRBJ1-1,.,TRBV4-2,.,TGTGCCAGCAGCCTATCCGGCTGGGGGGGAATAGGGATGAACACTGAAGCTTTCTTT,CASSLSGWGGIGMNTEAFF
TRBJ1-6,.,TRBV6-7,.,TGTGCCAGCAGTTATAGTGTAGGGGACGGGGCTTCACCCCTCCACTTT,CASSYSVGDGASPLHF